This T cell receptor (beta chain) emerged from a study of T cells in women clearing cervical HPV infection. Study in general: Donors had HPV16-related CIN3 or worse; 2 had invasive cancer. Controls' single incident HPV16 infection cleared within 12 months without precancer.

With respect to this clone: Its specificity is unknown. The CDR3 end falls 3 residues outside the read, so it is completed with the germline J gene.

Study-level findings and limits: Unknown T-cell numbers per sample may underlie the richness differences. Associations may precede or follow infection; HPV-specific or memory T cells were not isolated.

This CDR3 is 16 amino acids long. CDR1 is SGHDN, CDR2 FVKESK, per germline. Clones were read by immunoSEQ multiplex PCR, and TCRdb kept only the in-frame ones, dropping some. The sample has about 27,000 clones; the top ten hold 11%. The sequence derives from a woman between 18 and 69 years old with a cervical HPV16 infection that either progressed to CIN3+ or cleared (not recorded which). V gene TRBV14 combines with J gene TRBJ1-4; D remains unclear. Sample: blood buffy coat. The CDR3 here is CASSPFRGGNNSPLFF. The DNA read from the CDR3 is TGTGCCAGCAGCCCCTTCCGGGGAGGAAACAATTCACCA.